The entry that follows covers one T cell receptor beta chain sequence. Library construction for TCR beta used iRepertoire HTBI primers and Arm-PCR of CDR3 regions. MiXCR, applied by TCRdb to the multiplex PCR reads, yields one record per CDR3 protein. Altogether roughly 420,000 distinct CDR3 sequences are present, around 15% being singletons, with the ten largest covering roughly 15%. Time point meaning: newly diagnosed GD, antithyroid drugs for less than 3 months. PBMCs were the source of the RNA used for TCR sequencing. The data were obtained in a study of regulatory T cells in long-lasting Graves disease. This sample was shared with a second study, whose subject was T cells in Graves' hyperthyroidism and ophthalmopathy. That paper adds: Among the patients, aged 18 to 65, hyperthyroidism was newly diagnosed and had lasted under 2 months.

The TCR comes from a woman between 50 and 59 years old with Graves disease. The specimen was peripheral blood mononuclear cells (PBMCs), collected at new diagnosis, from a patient treated with antithyroid drugs.

CDR3 protein: CASSVAGGAYEQFF. The CDR3 coding sequence is TGTGCCAGCAGCGTAGCGGGAGGGGCGTATGAGCAGTTCTTC. The chain couples TRBV9 to TRBJ2-1, with 8 bases lining up with TRBD2. Germline V gene sequence: CDR1 SGDLS, CDR2 YYNGEE. With V trimmed by 0 bases and J by 8 bases, 4 bases remained unmatched. The CDR3 covers 14 residues.